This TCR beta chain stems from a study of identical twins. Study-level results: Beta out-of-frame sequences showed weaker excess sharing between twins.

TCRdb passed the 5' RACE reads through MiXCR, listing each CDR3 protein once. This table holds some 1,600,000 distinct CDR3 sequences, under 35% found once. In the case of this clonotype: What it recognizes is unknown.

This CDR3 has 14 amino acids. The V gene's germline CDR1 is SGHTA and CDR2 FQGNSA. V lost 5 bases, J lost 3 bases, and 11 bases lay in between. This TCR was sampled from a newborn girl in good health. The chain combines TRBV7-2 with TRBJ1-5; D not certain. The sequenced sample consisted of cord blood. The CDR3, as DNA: TGTGCCAGCAGCCTACACAGAAACAATCAGCCCCAGCATTTT. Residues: CASSLHRNNQPQHF. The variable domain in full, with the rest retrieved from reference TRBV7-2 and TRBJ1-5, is GAGVSQSPSNKVTEKGKDVELRCDPISGHTALYWYRQSLGQGLEFLIYFQGNSAPDKSGLPSDRFSAERTGGSVSTLTIQRTQQEDSAVYLCASSLHRNNQPQHFGDGTRLSIL.